This entry describes one T cell receptor (beta chain). This sample is part of a study of control samples from healthy donors and cancer patients. Some clones are missing from TCRdb's copy, which holds only in-frame ones; the method was immunoSEQ multiplex PCR. The sample contains roughly 100,000 clones, 92% of which appear only once. Trimming removed 4 bases from V and 3 bases from J, with 15 bases in between. This CDR3 contains 15 residues. CDR1 is SNHLY, CDR2 FYNNEI, per germline. The genes are TRBV2 and TRBJ2-5; tentative D call: TRBD1 (5 bases). The TCR originated in a woman aged 18-29 years in good health. Sequencing used blood. In DNA, the CDR3 is TGTGCCAGCAGTGCCCTTGGGGCATCAAAAGAGACCCAGTACTTC. As protein: CASSALGASKETQYF.